This T cell receptor (beta chain) was observed in a study of control samples from healthy donors and cancer patients. Germline V gene data show CDR1 as MDHEN and CDR2 as SYDVKM. V shed 6 bases and J shed 2 bases, with 17 bases lying between them. The CDR3 covers 15 residues. This clone has at least ten counts. Sequencing was performed with immunoSEQ multiplex PCR; in TCRdb, only in-frame clones are kept and a portion is missing. This sample yields around 140,000 clones, of which 90% to 95% are seen a single time; roughly 5.7% belongs to the top ten. Sequencing used blood. The chain joins TRBV28 to TRBJ2-7; a possible D gene is TRBD1 (7 bases). The sequence was collected from a man aged 18-30 years in good health. CDR3 protein: CASRGVRRGPYEQYF. CDR3 DNA sequence: TGTGCCAGCAGGGGTGTTCGGAGGGGGCCCTACGAGCAGTACTTC.